The next 11 T cell receptor beta chains were all read from a single sample in a study of T-cell reconstitution after alpha-beta-depleted transplantation in children. Preparation of the TCRbeta library was carried out with unique molecular identifiers. In TCRdb, the PCR reads were re-called with MiXCR into one record per CDR3 protein. The sample has around 370,000 distinct CDR3 sequences, about a tenth seen once. The input for sequencing was PBMCs from the stem cell graft donor, taken from the stem cell graft. These receptors were collected from a human donor who donated a stem cell graft to a child with acute lymphoblastic leukemia.

There are many counts of this clonotype. The chain joins TRBV14 to TRBJ2-3, with TRBD2 matching over 9 bases. This CDR3 spans 15 amino acids. The ends lost 3 bases at V and 4 bases at J; junction bases unmatched: 5. Germline CDR1 reads SGHDN; CDR2 reads FVKESK. The CDR3 loop reads CASSHSGRYADTQYF. The CDR3 DNA reads as TGTGCCAGCAGCCATAGCGGGAGATACGCAGATACGCAGTATTTT.

This clonotype came up a few times. The chain employs TRBV9 and TRBJ2-5, with D perhaps assigned TRBD1 or TRBD2 (5 bases each). The V end was cut by 0 bases, the J end by 2 bases, with 11 bases between. The CDR3 runs 15 residues. Germline CDR1 reads SGDLS; CDR2 reads YYNGEE. The CDR3 loop reads CASSVGVREQETQYF. As DNA, the CDR3 is TGTGCCAGCAGCGTAGGCGTCAGGGAGCAAGAGACCCAGTACTTC.

This clonotype was counted ten times or more. The CDR3 DNA is TGTGCCAGCCGAGGACCGGGCGCAGGGGGCAATCAGCCCCAGCATTTT. It codes for CASRGPGAGGNQPQHF. The chain uses TRBV6-5 and TRBJ1-5, with D perhaps matching TRBD1 (6 bases). In germline, CDR1 is MNHEY, CDR2 SVGAGI. CDR3 length: 16 amino acids. Trimming removed 8 bases at V and 2 bases at J, with 19 bases between.

V usage is TRBV7-9 and J usage is TRBJ2-7; D tentatively fits TRBD1 or TRBD2 (6 bases each). This CDR3 comprises 14 residues. V was pared by 7 bases and J by 7 bases, with 20 bases between. The V gene's germline CDR1 is SEHNR and CDR2 FQNEAQ (reference sequence). The CDR3 loop reads CASTLSRGRREQYF. CDR3 nucleotides: TGTGCCAGCACCCTATCACGGGGGCGGAGGGAGCAGTACTTC. The complete variable domain, with remaining parts taken from reference TRBV7-9 and TRBJ2-7, reads DTGVSQNPRHKITKRGQNVTFRCDPISEHNRLYWYRQTLGQGPEFLTYFQNEAQLEKSRLLSDRFSAERPKGSFSTLEIQRTEQGDSAMYLCASTLSRGRREQYFGPGTRLTVT.

The rearrangement joins TRBV7-2 to TRBJ2-1, with no clear D. Germline V gene sequence: CDR1 SGHTA, CDR2 FQGNSA. This CDR3 is built from 13 residues. Trimming took 5 bases from V and 6 from J, leaving 11 bases between them. As DNA, the CDR3 is TGTGCCAGCAGCCCCCGAGGTAGCAATGAGCAGTTCTTC. It specifies CASSPRGSNEQFF.

The genes are TRBV4-1 and TRBJ2-7, with 9 bases lining up with TRBD2. J was trimmed by 3 bases and V by 1 base; bases with no gene match: 7. CDR1 is MGHRA, CDR2 YSYEKL, per germline. The CDR3 is 16 amino acids. The CDR3 is CASSQVVAGERYEQYF. DNA for the CDR3: TGCGCCAGCAGCCAAGTTGTAGCGGGAGAACGCTACGAGCAGTACTTC.

The rearrangement joins TRBV27 to TRBJ2-7; D is unresolved. The germline V gene encodes CDR1 MNHEY and CDR2 SMNVEV (reference sequence). The V and J ends lost 4 bases and 5 bases respectively, with 12 bases between them. This CDR3 region has 13 residues. CDR3 region: CASSSGWPHEQYF. The CDR3 DNA reads TGTGCCAGCAGTTCGGGCTGGCCTCACGAGCAGTACTTC.

V gene TRBV7-8 combines with J gene TRBJ2-7; 7 bases fit TRBD2. The CDR3 has 16 residues. In germline, CDR1 is SGHVS, CDR2 FQNEAQ. The V segment lost 1 base and the J segment 2 bases; nucleotides outside the gene matches: 8. The CDR3 nucleotides read TGTGCCAGCAGCTTAGTTGGCGGGAGTAGTACCTACGAGCAGTACTTC. This encodes CASSLVGGSSTYEQYF.

This clonotype was recorded a few times. This chain links TRBV10-3 with TRBJ2-3; possible D gene TRBD2, 7 bases. Germline CDR1 ENHRY, CDR2 SYGVKD. V shed 6 bases and J shed 0 bases, with 10 bases lying between them. The CDR3 consists of 14 residues. DNA for the CDR3: TGTGCCATCAGCGGGGGGCGAAGCACAGATACGCAGTATTTT. It translates to CAISGGRSTDTQYF.

This clonotype has only a few counts. This sequence joins TRBV11-2 and TRBJ2-1, with 12 bases matching TRBD2. With 5 bases clipped from V and 5 bases from J, the junction kept 10 bases outside the gene matches. This CDR3 comprises 17 residues. CDR1 and CDR2 (germline): SGHAT, FQNNGV. The DNA of the CDR3 is TGTGCCAGCAGCAGGACTAGCGGGAAAGGGGAGGACAATGAGCAGTTCTTC. It is translated as CASSRTSGKGEDNEQFF.

The chain's CDR3 is CASSQLVGGPGLAGAVTDTQYF. The CDR3 bases are TGTGCCAGCAGCCAACTGGTAGGGGGGCCGGGACTAGCGGGAGCAGTCACAGATACGCAGTATTTT. This chain joins TRBV3-1 and TRBJ2-3; TRBD2 matches at 14 bases. Unmatched junction bases numbered 18, after V lost 2 bases and J lost 2 bases. The CDR3 spans 22 residues. Germline V gene data show CDR1 as LGHDT and CDR2 as YNNKEL (reference sequence).